This passage covers 20 T cell receptor beta chains from one sample sequenced in a study of cytomegalovirus exposure and HLA in healthy donors. The PCR employed 60 Vbeta primers together with 13 Jbeta primers. TCRdb keeps only in-frame clones here, not all; method: immunoSEQ multiplex PCR. This sample has more than 95,000 clones; just under 75% occur once, and the top ten carry about 4.9%. What was sequenced was PBMCs. All receptors come from a man between 60 and 75 years old in good health and CMV-seropositive.

The chain recombines TRBV18 with TRBJ2-3; a possible D gene is TRBD2 (7 bases). This CDR3 has 18 amino acids. V gave up 3 bases and J gave up 4 bases, with 23 bases separating them. CDR1 and CDR2 (germline): KGHSH, LQKENI. The CDR3 loop reads CASSPLGQSGGRSDTQYF. The CDR3 DNA sequence: TGTGCCAGCTCACCCCTCGGCCAGTCCGGGGGGCGTTCAGATACGCAGTATTTT.

This chain joins TRBV15 and TRBJ2-7; possibly TRBD1 for D (6 bases). CDR3 size: 15 residues. Germline CDR1 reads LNHNV; CDR2 reads YYDKDF (reference sequence). The V and J ends lost 6 bases and 6 bases respectively, with 21 bases between them. CDR3 amino acids: CATRQGVTGEGEQYF. The DNA of the CDR3 is TGTGCCACCAGACAGGGAGTCACCGGAGAGGGCGAGCAGTACTTC.

V and J are TRBV7-9 and TRBJ1-6; perhaps TRBD1 as D (5 bases). The CDR3 runs to 14 residues. V was cut by 1 base and J by 11 bases, with 12 bases left in between. Germline CDR1 reads SEHNR; CDR2 reads FQNEAQ (reference sequence). The CDR3, as DNA: TGTGCCAGCAGCTTAGGTCGTGGAGGGGCACCCCTCCACTTT. Translating it yields CASSLGRGGAPLHF.

This chain links TRBV30 with TRBJ2-5, with D tentatively TRBD2 (6 bases). The J call may be incorrect, as the DNA end agrees better with TRBJ2-7. This CDR3 has 12 residues. Germline assignment: CDR1 GTSNPN and CDR2 SVGIG (reference sequence). The CDR3, as DNA: TGTGCCTGGAGTGCTGGAGGGCCCGAGCAGTACTTC. Its protein is CAWSAGGPEQYF.

This chain joins TRBV19 and TRBJ2-2; D might be TRBD2 (6 bases). The CDR3 is 16 residues long. V was pared by 5 bases and J by 5 bases, with 18 bases between. In germline, CDR1 is LNHDA, CDR2 SQIVND (reference sequence). This CDR3 is CASSWDFLGGTGELFF. The CDR3 coding sequence is TGTGCCAGTAGTTGGGACTTTTTGGGCGGGACCGGGGAGCTGTTTTTT.

V and J are TRBV28 and TRBJ1-6; 8 bases line up with TRBD1. CDR1 MDHEN and CDR2 SYDVKM come from the germline V gene. The J segment lost 9 bases and the V segment lost 4 bases, leaving 11 bases of the junction unmatched. The CDR3 is made up of 16 amino acids. The DNA for the CDR3 is TGTGCCAGCAGTTACCACGGACAGGGCAGGGGTTCACCCCTCCACTTT. As protein: CASSYHGQGRGSPLHF.

The rearrangement uses TRBV5-1 and TRBJ1-2; 9 bases line up with TRBD1. CDR3 length equals 14 residues. After removal of 0 bases from V and 7 bases from J, the junction contained 4 bases not matched to a gene. The germline gives CDR1 SGHRS, CDR2 YFSETQ. CDR3 coding DNA: TGCGCCAGCAGCTTGGGGACAGGGGACGGTGGCTACACCTTC. It specifies CASSLGTGDGGYTF.

This clone was seen just once. The chain uses TRBV12-5 and TRBJ2-5; 7 positions agree with TRBD1. CDR1 and CDR2 (germline): LGHNT, FRNRAP. This CDR3 region has 19 residues. With 4 bases clipped from V and 4 bases from J, the junction kept 21 bases outside the gene matches. The DNA for the CDR3 is TGTGCTAGTGGTTCGGTACCGGGTAGAACAGGGGTATGGTCAGAGACCCAGTACTTC. It translates to CASGSVPGRTGVWSETQYF.

This clone was seen only a few times. CDR3 region: CASSPGGGATNEKLFF. The CDR3 coding sequence is TGTGCCAGCAGCCCGGGGGGCGGAGCAACTAATGAAAAACTGTTTTTT. V usage is TRBV5-6 and J usage is TRBJ1-4; D may be TRBD1 (6 bases). This CDR3 is 16 amino acids long. V dropped 4 bases and J dropped 0 bases, with 13 bases sitting between them. From germline, CDR1 is SGHDT and CDR2 YYEEEE.

The chain joins TRBV13 to TRBJ1-1, with TRBD1 identical over 11 bases. Unmatched junction bases numbered 9, after V lost 5 bases and J lost 4 bases. The CDR3 has 16 amino acids. Germline loops: CDR1 PRHDT, CDR2 FYEKMQ (reference sequence). CDR3 amino acids: CASSPEGQGVGTEAFF. The CDR3, as DNA: TGTGCCAGCAGCCCGGAGGGACAGGGGGTCGGCACTGAAGCTTTCTTT.

The chain couples TRBV30 to TRBJ1-2, with 7 bases aligning to TRBD1. The V segment lost 0 bases and the J segment 5 bases; nucleotides outside the gene matches: 6. Germline V gene lookup returns CDR1 GTSNPN and CDR2 SVGIG (reference sequence). The CDR3 spans 14 residues. CDR3 protein: CAWSVSQGRYGYTF. As DNA, the CDR3 is TGTGCCTGGAGTGTGTCACAGGGGAGATATGGCTACACCTTC.

The chain recombines TRBV6-5 with TRBJ1-2; D ambiguous. Germline V gene data show CDR1 as MNHEY and CDR2 as SVGAGI. Trimming removed 4 bases at V and 2 bases at J, with 14 bases between. The CDR3 is 15 residues long. CDR3 nucleotide sequence: TGTGCCAGCAGTTTATATCCCGGAGGAAACTATGGCTACACCTTC. This codes for CASSLYPGGNYGYTF.

As concerns this clone: Within the sample, other DNA sequences also encode this same CDR3. The chain joins TRBV11-2 to TRBJ2-7; D gene uncertain. CDR1 is SGHAT and CDR2 is FQNNGV in the germline V gene. V was trimmed by 3 bases and J by 3 bases, leaving 3 bases between them. There are 11 residues in the CDR3. The CDR3 loop reads CASSFNYEQYF. In nucleotides, the CDR3 is TGTGCCAGCAGCTTTAACTACGAGCAGTACTTC.

This clone was counted a few times. The CDR3 loop is CAWSEGFGEKLFF. DNA for the CDR3: TGTGCCTGGAGTGAGGGGTTTGGTGAAAAACTGTTTTTT. The rearrangement uses TRBV30 and TRBJ1-4; possible D gene TRBD1, 5 bases. Germline assignment: CDR1 GTSNPN and CDR2 SVGIG (reference sequence). V was shortened by 1 base and J by 7 bases, with 10 bases between the two germline ends. The CDR3 covers 13 residues.

This clone showed up just once. J is TRBJ2-7 and V is TRBV2; perhaps TRBD2 as D (5 bases). Trimming took 4 bases from V and 3 from J, leaving 10 bases between them. The CDR3 spans 13 residues. The germline V gene encodes CDR1 SNHLY and CDR2 FYNNEI. The CDR3 DNA is TGTGCCAGCAGTGTAGATGAGGGCTACGAGCAGTACTTC. Protein: CASSVDEGYEQYF.

The chain joins TRBV5-1 to TRBJ2-3, with 7 nucleotides matching TRBD1. The V gene's germline CDR1 is SGHRS and CDR2 YFSETQ. The CDR3 is 16 residues long. The V and J ends lost 2 bases and 3 bases, in that order; junction bases with no gene match: 9. The CDR3 coding sequence is TGCGCCAGCAGCTTAAAAGTTGGGACAGATACAGATACGCAGTATTTT. This sequence encodes CASSLKVGTDTDTQYF.

J is TRBJ2-2 and V is TRBV5-1, with no clear D. The ends were cut back, 2 bases at V and 0 bases at J, with 2 bases in the middle. The CDR3 loop spans 13 amino acids. The germline CDR1 and CDR2 sequences are SGHRS and YFSETQ. In DNA, the CDR3 is TGCGCCAGCAGCTTCGCGAACACCGGGGAGCTGTTTTTT. Encoded protein: CASSFANTGELFF.

This chain links TRBV15 with TRBJ2-5, with 8 bases fitting TRBD2. The junction had 5 bases not matched to a gene; V was cut back by 6 bases and J by 5 bases. The CDR3 runs to 13 residues. Germline V gene lookup returns CDR1 LNHNV and CDR2 YYDKDF (reference sequence). CDR3 bases: TGTGCCACCAGTCTTAGCGGGGCGGAGACCCAGTACTTC. Its translation: CATSLSGAETQYF.

The chain combines TRBV7-3 with TRBJ2-2, with a possible D match to TRBD2 (7 bases). The CDR3 is made up of 15 amino acids. V was cut by 11 bases and J by 3 bases, with 19 bases left in between. Germline CDR1 reads SGHTA; CDR2 reads FQGTGA. CDR3 nucleotide sequence: TGTGCCCAAACCGGGGGCGGGGGAGACACCGGGGAGCTGTTTTTT. This codes for CAQTGGGGDTGELFF.

The chain employs TRBV10-2 and TRBJ2-7; D not resolved. Germline-derived CDR1 and CDR2 are WSHSY and SAAADI. The V end lost 3 bases, the J end lost 3 bases, and 9 bases lay between the germline ends. CDR3 length: 13 amino acids. CDR3 bases: TGCGCCAGCAGTGAACGACTGGACTACGAGCAGTACTTC. Its translation: CASSERLDYEQYF.